This T cell receptor beta chain was documented in a study of T-cell reconstitution after alpha-beta-depleted transplantation in children. Whole-study results and caveats: Newly made T cells mostly supplied T-cell counts and diversity one year after transplant. Several hundred rapidly expanded clones from non-depleted graft cells reportedly supplied alpha-beta T cells about two months post-transplant. Surviving recipient T cells and thymic progenitors underlay high day-60 TCRbeta diversity in some patients.

Unique molecular identifiers were incorporated into the prepared TCRbeta library. MiXCR, applied by TCRdb to the PCR reads, yields one record per CDR3 protein. The table lists just over 950,000 distinct CDR3 sequences, about 29% of them singletons. V lost 2 bases and J lost 6, with 14 bases in between. Germline V gene lookup returns CDR1 MNHEY and CDR2 SVGAGI. The CDR3 sequence is 15 residues long. As for this clonotype: What it binds is unknown.

Specimen: PBMCs, mostly from graft donor cells, collected 360 days after TCRalphabeta/CD19-depleted stem cell transplant. V usage is TRBV6-5 and J usage is TRBJ2-1, with D perhaps matching TRBD1 (6 bases). This clonotype originated in a boy less than two years old who had a stem cell transplant for SCID, so the T cells may come from the graft donor. The CDR3 loop is CASSYQGSKGNEQFF. In DNA, the CDR3 is TGTGCCAGCAGTTACCAGGGGTCGAAGGGCAATGAGCAGTTCTTC.